This section outlines one T cell receptor (beta chain) sequence together with its context. The V gene end was trimmed by 0 bases and the J gene end by 5 bases; junction bases not matched to a gene: 8. The CDR3 consists of 16 residues. The sample is drawn from a study of blood T cell repertoires in COVID-19. Some clones are missing from TCRdb's copy, which holds only in-frame ones; the method was immunoSEQ multiplex PCR. Here the sample spans 120,000 or so clones, roughly 84% being singletons. Cohort allocation depended upon clinical history that participants reported. The chain has TRBV23-1 and TRBJ2-5; 8 bases align to TRBD2. TRBV23-1 is filed as an ORF, its function uncertain. This receptor was identified in a woman between 25 and 40 years old who had recovered from COVID-19. Sequenced sample: PBMCs or T cells enriched from blood (not recorded which). In DNA, the CDR3 is TGCGCCAGCAGTCAATCGCCGGGGGGGCCCAGGGAGACCCAGTACTTC. This gives the protein CASSQSPGGPRETQYF.